The 32 T cell receptor beta chains reported below all come from one sample, sequenced in a study of T cells after yellow fever vaccination. TCRdb re-derived calls from the 5' RACE reads in MiXCR, one entry per CDR3 protein. In the table there are 300,000 or so distinct CDR3 sequences, around 13% of which are singletons. The material was CD4+ T cells sorted from PBMCs, obtained 45 days after the yellow fever booster vaccination. The receptors shown here come from a man younger than 40 who received the YFV17D yellow fever vaccine.

This clonotype appeared a few times. The chain couples TRBV7-6 to TRBJ2-7; D possibly matches TRBD1 or TRBD2 (7 bases each). The CDR3 totals 21 residues. Germline lookup yields CDR1 SGHVS and CDR2 FNYEAQ. V lost 9 bases, J lost 3 bases, and 39 bases lay in between. The CDR3 sequence: CARTDGGTAFLGEERDYEQYF. The DNA of the CDR3 is TGTGCCAGAACCGACGGCGGGACAGCATTTTTGGGTGAGGAGCGGGACTACGAGCAGTACTTC. Full variable domain (outside the CDR3, taken from reference TRBV7-6 and TRBJ2-7): GAGVSQSPRYKVTKRGQDVALRCDPISGHVSLYWYRQALGQGPEFLTYFNYEAQQDKSGLPNDRFSAERPEGSISTLTIQRTEQRDSAMYRCARTDGGTAFLGEERDYEQYFGPGTRLTVT.

This rearrangement joins TRBV12-3 or TRBV12-4 to TRBJ1-1; D call uncertain. V was trimmed by 3 bases and J by 4 bases, leaving 9 bases between them. The CDR3 length is 13 residues. CDR3 loop: CASSLRGTTEAFF. CDR3 sequence (DNA): TGTGCCAGCAGTTTGCGGGGAACCACTGAAGCTTTCTTT.

The rearrangement uses TRBV6-2 or TRBV6-3 and TRBJ2-7; perhaps D is TRBD1 or TRBD2 (5 bases each). The CDR3 runs to 11 residues. Trimming removed 8 bases from V and 3 bases from J, with 8 bases in between. Germline CDR1 and CDR2: MNHEY and SVGEGT. The CDR3 DNA is TGTGCCAGCTGGGACGGCTACGAGCAGTACTTC. This encodes CASWDGYEQYF.

The chain combines TRBV12-3 or TRBV12-4 with TRBJ2-2, with D unclear. V lost 1 base and J 5 bases, leaving 8 bases between the germline ends. CDR3 length equals 14 residues. The CDR3 reads CASSLVRQTGELFF. The CDR3 coding sequence is TGTGCCAGCAGTTTAGTTCGGCAAACCGGGGAGCTGTTTTTT.

This rearrangement joins TRBV7-9 to TRBJ2-4; the D gene is possibly TRBD2 (6 bases). This CDR3 has 13 amino acids. V gave up 1 base and J gave up 10 bases, with 11 bases separating them. Per the germline V gene, CDR1 is SEHNR and CDR2 is FQNEAQ (reference sequence). CDR3: CASSLVEGGIQYF. CDR3 coding DNA: TGTGCCAGCAGCTTAGTTGAGGGAGGAATTCAGTACTTC. The full variable domain, its missing parts supplied by reference TRBV7-9 and TRBJ2-4, is DTGVSQNPRHKITKRGQNVTFRCDPISEHNRLYWYRQTLGQGPEFLTYFQNEAQLEKSRLLSDRFSAERPKGSFSTLEIQRTEQGDSAMYLCASSLVEGGIQYFGAGTRLSVL.

This clonotype was found a few times. CDR3 DNA sequence: TGTGCCAGCAGCTTAGCCGTTAGCGGGAGGGCCGGCACCGGGGAGCTGTTTTTT. This codes for CASSLAVSGRAGTGELFF. V is TRBV7-6 and J is TRBJ2-2; 11 nucleotides match TRBD2. Looked up from germline, CDR1 is SGHVS and CDR2 is FNYEAQ. The CDR3 totals 18 residues. With 0 bases clipped from V and 4 bases from J, the junction kept 7 bases outside the gene matches.

This clonotype has at least ten counts. The chain combines TRBV15 with TRBJ2-5; 14 positions agree with TRBD2. Germline CDR1 is LNHNV and CDR2 is YYDKDF (reference sequence). The CDR3 covers 16 residues. J gave up 5 bases and V 3 bases, and 5 bases lay outside the gene matches. Written as DNA, the CDR3 is TGTGCCACCAGCAGGAGACTAGCGGGAGGGCAGGAGACCCAGTACTTC. Translating gives CATSRRLAGGQETQYF.

This chain links TRBV3-1 with TRBJ1-4; D is uncertain. With 8 bases removed from V and 7 bases from J, the gap between germline ends came to 11 bases. The germline CDR1 and CDR2 sequences are LGHDT and YNNKEL (reference sequence). The CDR3 is 12 amino acids. The CDR3 coding sequence is TGTGCCAGCGGCTCGGAGGTTGAAAAACTGTTTTTT. Amino acid sequence: CASGSEVEKLFF.

This clonotype has a handful of counts. V and J are TRBV11-2 and TRBJ1-2; D might be TRBD1 (5 bases). The CDR3 totals 14 residues. V was cut by 6 bases and J by 3 bases, with 14 bases left in between. Germline values: CDR1 SGHAT, CDR2 FQNNGV. CDR3 protein: CASRRGASHYGYTF. The CDR3 nucleotides are TGTGCCAGCAGACGTGGGGCGAGCCACTATGGCTACACCTTC.

In this sample, this clonotype turned up a few times. The rearrangement links TRBV12-3 or TRBV12-4 to TRBJ2-3; D call uncertain. The CDR3 has 13 residues. V lost 3 bases and J lost 5, with 9 bases in between. The CDR3 nucleotides read TGTGCCAGCAGTTTTCGTGGGATAGATACGCAGTATTTT. Its translation: CASSFRGIDTQYF.

This clonotype turned up a few times. This chain uses TRBV6-2 or TRBV6-3 with TRBJ2-1; 8 bases match TRBD2. V was pared by 4 bases and J by 1 base, with 3 bases of the junction left unmatched. This CDR3 has 15 amino acids. Germline V gene data show CDR1 as MNHEY and CDR2 as SVGEGT. The CDR3 region is CASSSSGLSYNEQFF. The CDR3 DNA is TGTGCCAGCAGTTCTAGCGGGTTGTCCTACAATGAGCAGTTCTTC.

This clonotype was seen a handful of times. The gene calls are TRBV12-3 or TRBV12-4 and TRBJ1-1; 10 bases line up with TRBD1. V was pared by 5 bases and J by 7 bases, with 10 bases of the junction left unmatched. This CDR3 contains 15 residues. CDR3 sequence (DNA): TGTGCCAGCAGTACGGCCGGGACAGGGGCAAGTGAAGCTTTCTTT. It specifies CASSTAGTGASEAFF.

This chain connects TRBV7-2 to TRBJ2-3, with D tentatively TRBD1 (6 bases). The V and J ends lost 8 bases and 0 bases respectively, with 9 bases between them. This CDR3 region has 13 residues. Germline CDR1 reads SGHTA; CDR2 reads FQGNSA. The CDR3 loop reads CASPGTSTDTQYF. CDR3 coding DNA: TGTGCCAGCCCCGGGACAAGCACAGATACGCAGTATTTT.

This rearrangement joins TRBV12-3 or TRBV12-4 to TRBJ2-2; TRBD2 agrees at 12 bases. The CDR3 has 15 residues. V lost 5 bases and J lost 3; bases outside the gene matches: 1. CDR3 DNA: TGTGCCAGCAGTCCTAGCGGGAGGGACACCGGGGAGCTGTTTTTT. The encoded protein is CASSPSGRDTGELFF.

This clonotype was counted between two and nine times. The chain joins TRBV10-3 to TRBJ1-2; 8 nucleotides match TRBD1. The CDR3 covers 13 residues. V lost 6 bases to trimming and J lost 8 bases; unmatched junction nucleotides: 8. Germline V gene data show CDR1 as ENHRY and CDR2 as SYGVKD. CDR3 in amino acids: CAIREDREEGYTF. The CDR3 nucleotides read TGTGCCATCAGGGAGGACAGGGAAGAAGGCTACACCTTC.

This chain links TRBV23-1 with TRBJ2-1, with D unresolved. TRBV23-1 is assigned to the ORF class and has an uncertain function. Trimming removed 4 bases from V and 8 bases from J, with 27 bases in between. This CDR3 is built from 18 residues. The CDR3 sequence: CASSLPLKAPSLFYEQFF. The CDR3 DNA follows: TGCGCCAGCAGTCTGCCCCTCAAGGCACCGAGTCTTTTTTATGAGCAGTTCTTC.

The table lists this clonotype with a few counts. The chain joins TRBV12-3 or TRBV12-4 to TRBJ2-5; tentatively, D is TRBD1 or TRBD2 (5 bases each). V gave up 0 bases and J gave up 9 bases, with 11 bases separating them. CDR3 length: 13 residues. CDR3 bases: TGTGCCAGCAGTTTAGCTTATCTGGGGGCCCAGTACTTC. Amino acid sequence: CASSLAYLGAQYF.

This chain uses TRBV11-2 with TRBJ2-3, with 12 bases aligning to TRBD2. Trimming at V came to 5 bases and at J to 5 bases, leaving 14 bases not matched to a gene. CDR1 and CDR2 from the germline V gene are SGHAT and FQNNGV. The CDR3 length is 18 residues. DNA for the CDR3: TGTGCCAGCAGCCCGGCCTTGACTAGCGGGAGTCTGCGAGATACGCAGTATTTT. This encodes CASSPALTSGSLRDTQYF.

This clonotype was observed at least ten times. The chain recombines TRBV29-1 with TRBJ2-3; no firm D call. Germline V gene data show CDR1 as SQVTM and CDR2 as ANQGSEA. CDR3 size: 13 residues. V was clipped by 3 bases and J by 0 bases, with 7 bases between them. The CDR3 region has the DNA TGCAGCGTTGATCTCGGGAGCACAGATACGCAGTATTTT. Translation gives CSVDLGSTDTQYF.

This rearrangement joins TRBV15 to TRBJ2-1, with D uncertain. The germline CDR1 and CDR2 sequences are LNHNV and YYDKDF (reference sequence). This CDR3 comprises 12 residues. V was cut by 4 bases and J by 10 bases, with 11 bases left in between. The CDR3 here is CATSTRVGEQFF. CDR3 bases: TGTGCCACCAGCACTAGAGTAGGAGAGCAGTTCTTC.

The table lists this clonotype with a few counts. V and J are TRBV9 and TRBJ2-1; D is undetermined. Trimming pared 0 bases from V and 0 bases from J, leaving 7 bases between. This CDR3 spans 15 amino acids. CDR1 is SGDLS and CDR2 is YYNGEE in the germline V gene. The CDR3 DNA reads as TGTGCCAGCAGCGTAGCTCCGGGCTCCTACAATGAGCAGTTCTTC. Translation: CASSVAPGSYNEQFF.

This rearrangement joins TRBV5-1 to TRBJ1-6, with D unresolved. The CDR3 sequence is 12 residues long. V shed 0 bases and J shed 9 bases, with 4 bases lying between them. CDR1 and CDR2 from the germline V gene are SGHRS and YFSETQ. The CDR3 sequence is CASSLESSPLHF. The CDR3 nucleotides read TGCGCCAGCAGCTTGGAGTCTTCACCCCTCCACTTT. Full variable domain (rest looked up from reference TRBV5-1 and TRBJ1-6): KAGVTQTPRYLIKTRGQQVTLSCSPISGHRSVSWYQQTPGQGLQFLFEYFSETQRNKGNFPGRFSGRQFSNSRSEMNVSTLELGDSALYLCASSLESSPLHFGNGTRLTVT.

This chain connects TRBV19 to TRBJ1-1, with D uncertain. CDR1 and CDR2 (germline): LNHDA, SQIVND (reference sequence). The CDR3 consists of 15 residues. Trimming cost V 1 base and J 4 bases, with 13 bases left between them. The CDR3 region is CASSIGGSRGTEAFF. CDR3 sequence (DNA): TGTGCCAGTAGTATAGGCGGCAGTCGAGGCACTGAAGCTTTCTTT.

CDR3 DNA: TGTGCCAGCAGCTTGAGGCAGGGGGCTGGTGAGCAGTTCTTC. Translated: CASSLRQGAGEQFF. V is TRBV7-2 and J is TRBJ2-1, with 8 bases lining up with TRBD1. CDR1 and CDR2 (germline): SGHTA, FQGNSA. This CDR3 has 14 residues. V dropped 3 bases and J dropped 9; count of bases not matched to a gene: 7. Full variable domain (rest looked up from reference TRBV7-2 and TRBJ2-1): GAGVSQSPSNKVTEKGKDVELRCDPISGHTALYWYRQSLGQGLEFLIYFQGNSAPDKSGLPSDRFSAERTGGSVSTLTIQRTQQEDSAVYLCASSLRQGAGEQFFGPGTRLTVL.

This clonotype appeared a few times. The V and J genes are TRBV11-2 and TRBJ2-7; 7 bases fit TRBD1. The CDR3 runs to 13 residues. Germline values: CDR1 SGHAT, CDR2 FQNNGV. V shed 3 bases, J shed 9 bases, and the junction held 8 bases outside the gene matches. As DNA, the CDR3 is TGTGCCAGCAGCTTGTACAGGGGTTTGGTGCAGTACTTC. This sequence encodes CASSLYRGLVQYF. Using reference TRBV11-2 and TRBJ2-7 for the parts outside the CDR3, the full variable domain is EAGVAQSPRYKIIEKRQSVAFWCNPISGHATLYWYQQILGQGPKLLIQFQNNGVVDDSQLPKDRFSAERLKGVDSTLKIQPAKLEDSAVYLCASSLYRGLVQYFGPGTRLTVT.

This clonotype was counted at least ten times. V is TRBV10-2 and J is TRBJ1-6; D is uncertain. V was pared by 1 base and J by 4 bases, with 2 bases between. This CDR3 has 13 residues. CDR1 and CDR2 (germline): WSHSY, SAAADI. CDR3 bases: TGCGCCAGCAGTGAGTTATATAATTCACCCCTCCACTTT. Its translation: CASSELYNSPLHF.

J is TRBJ2-1 and V is TRBV11-2; D is unresolved. From germline, CDR1 is SGHAT and CDR2 FQNNGV. Trimming removed 1 base at V and 4 bases at J, with 8 bases between. This CDR3 is built from 14 residues. The CDR3 loop is CASSLGVGYNEQFF. The CDR3 DNA follows: TGTGCCAGCAGCTTAGGGGTGGGATACAATGAGCAGTTCTTC.

This clonotype was observed at least ten times. The rearrangement uses TRBV10-1 and TRBJ2-2, with TRBD1 matching 7 bases. Germline lookup yields CDR1 WNHNN and CDR2 SYGVQD (reference sequence). The CDR3 spans 15 residues. With 5 bases clipped from V and 3 bases from J, the junction kept 6 bases outside the gene matches. CDR3 protein: CASSLGQGDTGELFF. The DNA for the CDR3 is TGCGCCAGCAGTTTGGGCCAGGGGGACACCGGGGAGCTGTTTTTT.

The chain is built from TRBV20-1 and TRBJ1-3; TRBD1 is a possible D gene (5 bases). Trimming cost V 6 bases and J 4 bases, with 13 bases left between them. The CDR3 length is 13 residues. CDR1 is DFQATT, CDR2 SNEGSKA, per germline (reference sequence). CDR3 loop: CSAGGRSGNTIYF. The CDR3 DNA follows: TGCAGTGCCGGGGGAAGATCCGGAAACACCATATATTTT.

This clonotype was detected a few times. The V call is TRBV7-9, the J call TRBJ2-5; 7 bases are shared with TRBD1. Germline lookup yields CDR1 SEHNR and CDR2 FQNEAQ (reference sequence). The CDR3 has 15 residues. J was trimmed by 4 bases and V by 0 bases; bases with no gene match: 5. For the CDR3, the DNA is TGTGCCAGCAGCTTAGCCGGGACAGCTTCAGAGACCCAGTACTTC. Translation gives CASSLAGTASETQYF.

The rearrangement links TRBV29-1 to TRBJ2-1; D remains ambiguous. Trimming removed 1 base at V and 4 bases at J, with 11 bases between. Germline values: CDR1 SQVTM, CDR2 ANQGSEA. This CDR3 contains 14 residues. The CDR3 loop is CSVEARRFYNEQFF. The CDR3 nucleotides are TGCAGCGTTGAAGCGCGGCGTTTTTACAATGAGCAGTTCTTC.

This rearrangement joins TRBV11-2 to TRBJ2-2, with 15 bases that match TRBD2. Germline assignment: CDR1 SGHAT and CDR2 FQNNGV. This CDR3 has 18 amino acids. Trimming at V came to 4 bases and at J to 1 base, leaving 4 bases not matched to a gene. The CDR3 nucleotides read TGTGCCAGCAGCTCCGGGACTAGCGGGAGGTGGAACACCGGGGAGCTGTTTTTT. This sequence encodes CASSSGTSGRWNTGELFF. The full variable domain, with the rest looked up from reference TRBV11-2 and TRBJ2-2, is EAGVAQSPRYKIIEKRQSVAFWCNPISGHATLYWYQQILGQGPKLLIQFQNNGVVDDSQLPKDRFSAERLKGVDSTLKIQPAKLEDSAVYLCASSSGTSGRWNTGELFFGEGSRLTVL.